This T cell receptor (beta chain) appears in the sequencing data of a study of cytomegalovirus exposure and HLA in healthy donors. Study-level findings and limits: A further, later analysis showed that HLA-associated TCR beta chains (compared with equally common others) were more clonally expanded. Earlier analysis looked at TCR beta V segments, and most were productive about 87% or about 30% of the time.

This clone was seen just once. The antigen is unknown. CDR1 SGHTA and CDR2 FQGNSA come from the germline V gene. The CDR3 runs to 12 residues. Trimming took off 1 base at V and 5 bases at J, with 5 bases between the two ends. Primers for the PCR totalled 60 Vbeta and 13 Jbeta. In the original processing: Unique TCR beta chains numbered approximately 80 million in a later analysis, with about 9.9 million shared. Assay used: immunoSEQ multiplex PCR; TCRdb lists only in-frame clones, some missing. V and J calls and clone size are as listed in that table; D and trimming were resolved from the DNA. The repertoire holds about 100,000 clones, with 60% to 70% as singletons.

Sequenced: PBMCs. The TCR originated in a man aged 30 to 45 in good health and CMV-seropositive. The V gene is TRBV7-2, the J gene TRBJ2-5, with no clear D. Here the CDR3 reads CASSLDRETQYF. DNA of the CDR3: TGTGCCAGCAGCTTAGACCGGGAGACCCAGTACTTC.